One sample yielded the 19 T cell receptor beta chains listed below, sequenced in a study of blood T cell repertoires in COVID-19. Assay used: immunoSEQ multiplex PCR; TCRdb lists only in-frame clones, some missing. The sample has about 130,000 clones, approximately 83% seen once. Material: PBMCs or T cells enriched from blood (not recorded which). The receptors derive from a man aged 50-59 years who had recovered from COVID-19.

V usage is TRBV18 and J usage is TRBJ2-2, with 7 bases identical to TRBD1. Germline V lookup: CDR1 KGHSH, CDR2 LQKENI. V shed 6 bases, J shed 4 bases, and the junction held 8 bases outside the gene matches. The CDR3 loop spans 15 amino acids. The CDR3 reads CASSLKTGTTGELFF. CDR3 sequence (DNA): TGTGCCAGCTCGCTAAAGACAGGGACCACCGGGGAGCTGTTTTTT.

This chain links TRBV6-4 with TRBJ2-4; D might be TRBD2 (5 bases). This CDR3 has 21 residues. Germline V CDR1 and CDR2: MRHNA, SNTAGT. Trimming pared 0 bases from V and 0 bases from J, leaving 24 bases between. The CDR3 here is CASSDSMDGDYRFLAKNIQYF. The CDR3 coding sequence is TGTGCCAGCAGTGACTCGATGGACGGGGATTATCGCTTCCTAGCCAAAAACATTCAGTACTTC.

The V and J genes are TRBV2 and TRBJ1-1; D is perhaps TRBD1 (6 bases). The CDR3 length is 15 residues. Germline CDR1 is SNHLY and CDR2 is FYNNEI. Trimming cost V 0 bases and J 2 bases, with 10 bases left between them. CDR3 amino acids: CASSEAGAGNTEAFF. CDR3 DNA: TGTGCCAGCAGTGAAGCGGGGGCAGGCAACACTGAAGCTTTCTTT.

J is TRBJ2-5 and V is TRBV30, with TRBD1 matching 10 bases. The V and J ends lost 5 bases and 8 bases, in that order; junction bases with no gene match: 5. CDR3 length: 12 amino acids. Germline loops: CDR1 GTSNPN, CDR2 SVGIG (reference sequence). CDR3 protein: CAWDGQGVTQYF. Written as DNA, the CDR3 is TGTGCCTGGGACGGACAGGGGGTTACCCAGTACTTC.

V and J are TRBV30 and TRBJ1-6, with 7 bases aligning to TRBD1. The CDR3 length is 15 residues. CDR1 and CDR2 (germline): GTSNPN, SVGIG (reference sequence). V lost 4 bases to trimming and J lost 4 bases; unmatched junction nucleotides: 7. CDR3 in DNA: TGTGCCTGGAATCCCGGGACAGAGTATAATTCACCCCTCCACTTT. Its translation is CAWNPGTEYNSPLHF.

This chain joins TRBV6-2 or TRBV6-3 and TRBJ2-1; TRBD2 agrees at 9 bases. V dropped 5 bases and J dropped 1; count of bases not matched to a gene: 3. Germline values: CDR1 MNHEY, CDR2 SVGEGT. CDR3 size: 15 residues. CDR3 nucleotide sequence: TGTGCCAGCAGTAAGCGGGGGGCTTCCTACAATGAGCAGTTCTTC. Encoded protein: CASSKRGASYNEQFF.

The J gene is TRBJ2-3, the V gene TRBV19, with TRBD2 identical over 8 bases. CDR3 size: 16 residues. Unmatched junction bases numbered 9, after V lost 4 bases and J lost 3 bases. CDR1 is LNHDA and CDR2 is SQIVND in the germline V gene (reference sequence). CDR3 DNA sequence: TGTGCCAGTAGTAGACGGCCGGGAGGGGGAACAGATACGCAGTATTTT. Its protein product is CASSRRPGGGTDTQYF. Full variable domain (outside the CDR3, taken from reference TRBV19 and TRBJ2-3): DGGITQSPKYLFRKEGQNVTLSCEQNLNHDAMYWYRQDPGQGLRLIYYSQIVNDFQKGDIAEGYSVSREKKESFPLTVTSAQKNPTAFYLCASSRRPGGGTDTQYFGPGTRLTVL.

The V and J genes are TRBV5-5 and TRBJ1-6; D remains unclear. V lost 2 bases to trimming and J lost 7 bases, with 10 bases between them. The germline V gene encodes CDR1 SGHKS and CDR2 YYEKEE (reference sequence). This CDR3 has 14 amino acids. This CDR3 is CASSFAQLNSPLHF. The CDR3 nucleotides are TGTGCCAGCAGCTTCGCACAGTTGAATTCACCCCTCCACTTT.

V usage is TRBV10-3 and J usage is TRBJ2-1; D not resolved. Trimming took off 0 bases at V and 5 bases at J, with 5 bases between the two ends. CDR3 length: 13 amino acids. Germline values: CDR1 ENHRY, CDR2 SYGVKD. The chain's CDR3 is CAISESGNNEQFF. The CDR3 nucleotides are TGTGCCATCAGTGAGTCGGGCAACAATGAGCAGTTCTTC.

V gene TRBV24-1 combines with J gene TRBJ2-3; no definite D call. CDR1 is KGHDR, CDR2 SFDVKD, per germline. V gave up 5 bases and J gave up 0 bases, with 5 bases separating them. CDR3 length equals 13 residues. The CDR3 bases are TGTGCCACCAGTGCCCTAAGCACAGATACGCAGTATTTT. It specifies CATSALSTDTQYF.

Ten or more counts support this clone. The chain uses TRBV5-1 and TRBJ1-3; D not certain. Trimming stripped 5 bases from V and 0 bases from J, with 15 bases between. The germline V gene has CDR1 SGHRS and CDR2 YFSETQ. This CDR3 has 16 residues. The CDR3 here is CASSSGSGSSGNTIYF. Written as DNA, the CDR3 is TGCGCCAGCAGTTCAGGCAGCGGCTCCTCTGGAAACACCATATATTTT.

The chain recombines TRBV7-9 with TRBJ2-5; 8 bases fit TRBD2. Germline trimming cut 5 bases from V and 0 bases from J; bases unmatched to any gene: 20. Germline values: CDR1 SEHNR, CDR2 FQNEAQ (reference sequence). The CDR3 totals 20 residues. Here the CDR3 reads CASSRGAGGRFTRYQETQYF. The CDR3 coding sequence is TGTGCCAGCAGCCGGGGCGCGGGGGGTCGCTTCACTAGGTACCAAGAGACCCAGTACTTC.

The chain recombines TRBV24-1 with TRBJ1-3, with 8 bases identical to TRBD1. CDR1 and CDR2 (germline): KGHDR, SFDVKD. V dropped 4 bases and J dropped 2; count of bases not matched to a gene: 3. This CDR3 region has 15 residues. In DNA form, the CDR3 reads TGTGCCACCAGTGACAGGGGGCCGGCTGGAAACACCATATATTTT. It translates to CATSDRGPAGNTIYF.

The gene calls are TRBV19 and TRBJ2-7; 9 bases match TRBD1. Per germline, CDR1 LNHDA and CDR2 SQIVND (reference sequence). This CDR3 has 15 residues. Unmatched junction bases numbered 3, after V lost 3 bases and J lost 0 bases. DNA of the CDR3: TGTGCCAGTAGTATTTCACAGGGGGCCTCCTACGAGCAGTACTTC. As protein: CASSISQGASYEQYF.

V is TRBV7-3 and J is TRBJ2-7, with TRBD1 as a possible D gene (6 bases). The V end lost 4 bases, the J end lost 6 bases, and 13 bases lay between the germline ends. Germline values: CDR1 SGHTA, CDR2 FQGTGA. The CDR3 covers 13 residues. The CDR3 DNA reads TGTGCCAGCAGCTCCACAACAGGGAGCGAGCAGTACTTC. Protein product: CASSSTTGSEQYF.

This clone has only one observation. The chain carries TRBV5-1 and TRBJ1-4; D perhaps matches TRBD1 (6 bases). The V end was cut by 0 bases, the J end by 8 bases, with 17 bases between. Per germline, CDR1 SGHRS and CDR2 YFSETQ. The CDR3 is 16 amino acids. Here the CDR3 DNA reads TGCGCCAGCAGCTTGGCCAGTTCGACAGGTCGGGAAAAACTGTTTTTT. Encoded protein: CASSLASSTGREKLFF.

The rearrangement uses TRBV5-1 and TRBJ2-6; 9 bases are a match to TRBD1. The V gene's germline CDR1 is SGHRS and CDR2 YFSETQ. The CDR3 runs to 20 residues. V shed 0 bases and J 0 bases; nucleotides not matched to a gene: 10. Here the CDR3 DNA reads TGCGCCAGCAGCTTGGATTTATGGGGACAGGGAAGCTCTGGGGCCAACGTCCTGACTTTC. It codes for CASSLDLWGQGSSGANVLTF.

Here the CDR3 DNA reads TGTGCCAGCAGCTTAGCCGAGGCCAAAAACATTCAGTACTTC. Its translation is CASSLAEAKNIQYF. The chain joins TRBV7-2 to TRBJ2-4; D is unclear. CDR3 size: 14 residues. CDR1 and CDR2 (germline): SGHTA, FQGNSA. V was trimmed by 0 bases and J by 1 base, leaving 4 bases between them.

The V call is TRBV6-5, the J call TRBJ2-7, with D possibly being TRBD1 (6 bases). CDR3 length equals 15 residues. V gave up 4 bases and J gave up 2 bases, with 15 bases separating them. Germline-derived CDR1 and CDR2 are MNHEY and SVGAGI. The CDR3 loop is CASSSAIRDTYEQYF. CDR3 DNA: TGTGCCAGCAGTTCCGCGATTAGGGACACCTACGAGCAGTACTTC.